This T cell receptor beta chain was documented in a study of T-cell reconstitution after alpha-beta-depleted transplantation in children. Study results and caveats: At the one-year point after transplant, T-cell counts and TCRbeta diversity were found to come mostly from T cells that had been newly produced. Reportedly, only several hundred clones from non-depleted graft cells drove alpha-beta T-cell counts at about two months. Surviving recipient T cells and thymic progenitors produced the high day-60 TCRbeta diversity seen in some patients.

With respect to this clonotype: Its target is not known.

Preparation of the TCRbeta library used unique molecular identifiers. TCRdb recomputed calls from the PCR reads with MiXCR, one row per CDR3 protein. The sample carries about 210,000 distinct CDR3 sequences, around a sixth recorded once. The receptor comes from a male patient aged 2-9 years who had a stem cell transplant for acute lymphoblastic leukemia, so the T cells may come from the graft donor. This material consisted of PBMCs, mostly from graft donor cells, taken 360 days after TCRalphabeta/CD19-depleted stem cell transplant.

This chain's CDR3 is CASSPRSGNYNEQFF. CDR3 nucleotide sequence: TGCGCCAGCAGCCCCCGATCTGGCAACTACAATGAGCAGTTCTTC. The rearrangement joins TRBV4-3 to TRBJ2-1; D call uncertain. This CDR3 has 15 amino acids. Trimming shortened V by 4 bases and J by 3 bases, and 13 bases separated the two germline ends. Germline V gene sequence: CDR1 LGHNA, CDR2 YSLEER.